The clone carrying this T cell receptor beta chain was counted a few times. Per the germline V gene, CDR1 is SEHNR and CDR2 is FQNEAQ (reference sequence). The CDR3 runs to 12 residues. Trimming stripped 4 bases from V and 4 bases from J, with 7 bases between. The data were taken from a study of read filtering for tumor transcriptome and immune sequencing. The library was built from around 0.4 ug RNA with molecular barcoded adaptors for alpha/delta and beta/gamma chains. MiXCR, applied by TCRdb to the reads, yields one record per CDR3 protein. Of roughly 90,000 distinct CDR3 sequences in the sample, 20% to 25% were seen once.

The chain carries TRBV7-9 and TRBJ2-5; D remains unclear. Sequencing was performed on a population of CD138-negative cells sorted from bone marrow. The TCR sequence derives from a donor at least 40 years old with multiple myeloma. As DNA, the CDR3 is TGTGCCAGCAGCTATTACAGAGAGACCCAGTACTTC. It is translated as CASSYYRETQYF.